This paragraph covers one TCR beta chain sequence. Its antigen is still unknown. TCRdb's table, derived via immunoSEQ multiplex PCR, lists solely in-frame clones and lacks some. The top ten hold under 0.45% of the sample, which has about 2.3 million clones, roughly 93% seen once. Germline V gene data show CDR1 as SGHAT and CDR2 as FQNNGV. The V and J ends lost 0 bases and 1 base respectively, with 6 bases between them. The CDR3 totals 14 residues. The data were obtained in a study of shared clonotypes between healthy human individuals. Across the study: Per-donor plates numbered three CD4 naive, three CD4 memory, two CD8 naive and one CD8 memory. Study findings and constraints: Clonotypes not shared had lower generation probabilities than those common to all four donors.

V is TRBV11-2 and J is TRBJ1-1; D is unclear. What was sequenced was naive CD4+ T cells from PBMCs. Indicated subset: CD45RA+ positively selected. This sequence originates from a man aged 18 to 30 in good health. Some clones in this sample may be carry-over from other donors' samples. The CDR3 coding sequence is TGTGCCAGCAGCTTAGATAATTGGAACACTGAAGCTTTCTTT. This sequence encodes CASSLDNWNTEAFF. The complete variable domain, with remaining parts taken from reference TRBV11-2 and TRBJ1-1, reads EAGVAQSPRYKIIEKRQSVAFWCNPISGHATLYWYQQILGQGPKLLIQFQNNGVVDDSQLPKDRFSAERLKGVDSTLKIQPAKLEDSAVYLCASSLDNWNTEAFFGQGTRLTVV.